This T cell receptor (beta chain) was captured by sequencing in a study of cytomegalovirus exposure and HLA in healthy donors. Study overall: Some 180 million T cells yielded 100 million or so unique TCR beta sequences in earlier analysis. Study-wide results and caveats: Common viral pathogens (according to a later analysis) appeared linked to several of the most significant clusters. Evidence from a later analysis indicated that most CMV-associated TCR beta chains looked HLA-restricted.

This clone was counted only a few times. What it binds is not known. V shed 5 bases and J 3 bases; nucleotides not matched to a gene: 3. The germline CDR1 and CDR2 sequences are MNHNY and SVGAGI (reference sequence). The CDR3 is made up of 14 amino acids. Primers included in the PCR were 60 Vbeta and 13 Jbeta primers. Under the authors' procedure: In a later analysis, of tens of millions of unique beta chains, some 10 million appeared in at least two donors. Assay: immunoSEQ multiplex PCR; the TCRdb copy retains only in-frame clones and omits some. V and J calls and clone size follow that table, whereas D and trimming were derived from the DNA. The sample shows about 130,000 clones, 70% to 85% of them seen only once.

This clonotype was obtained from a boy between 5 and 17 years old in good health and CMV-seronegative. The sample comprised PBMCs. The chain is built from TRBV6-6 and TRBJ1-5, with 8 bases fitting TRBD1. The CDR3 DNA is TGTGCCAGCAGTAAGACAGGGGACAATCAGCCCCAGCATTTT. It specifies CASSKTGDNQPQHF.